Here is one T cell receptor (beta chain) with its context. Its specificity is unknown. This sample is drawn from a study of T cell responses to AZD1222 COVID-19 vaccine. Study-wide findings and caveats: Sampling that yielded the repertoires occurred only after the peak T cell response.

Libraries were prepared by immunoSEQ multiplex PCR; TCRdb keeps only in-frame clonotypes and omits some of them. The table shows some 190,000 clones, with 85% to 90% occurring only once. The germline gives CDR1 SGHTA, CDR2 FQGTGA. Trimming cost V 5 bases and J 4 bases; bases outside gene matches: 3. The CDR3 is made up of 13 amino acids. The specimen was peripheral blood, collected on day 0 of AZD1222 vaccination. This chain connects TRBV7-3 to TRBJ1-2, with 8 bases lining up with TRBD1. The sequence derives from an adult in good health. CDR3 sequence reads: CASSDRGGYGYTF. CDR3 DNA: TGTGCCAGCAGCGACAGGGGAGGCTATGGCTACACCTTC.